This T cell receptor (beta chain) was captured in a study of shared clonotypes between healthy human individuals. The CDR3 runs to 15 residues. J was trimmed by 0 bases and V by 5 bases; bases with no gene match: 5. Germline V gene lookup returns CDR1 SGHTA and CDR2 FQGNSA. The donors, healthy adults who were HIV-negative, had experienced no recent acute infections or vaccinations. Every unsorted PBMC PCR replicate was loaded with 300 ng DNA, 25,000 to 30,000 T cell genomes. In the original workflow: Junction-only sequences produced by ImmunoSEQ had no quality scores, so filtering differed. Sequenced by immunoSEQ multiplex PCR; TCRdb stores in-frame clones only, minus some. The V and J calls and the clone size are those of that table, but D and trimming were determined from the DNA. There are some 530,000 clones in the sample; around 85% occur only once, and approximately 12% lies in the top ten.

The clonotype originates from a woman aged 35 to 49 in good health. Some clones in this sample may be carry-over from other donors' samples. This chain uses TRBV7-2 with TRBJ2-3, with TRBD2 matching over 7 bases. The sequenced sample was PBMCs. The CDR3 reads CASSQGGSSTDTQYF. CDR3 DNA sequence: TGTGCCAGCAGCCAGGGAGGGTCTAGCACAGATACGCAGTATTTT.